This T cell receptor (beta chain) appears in the sequencing data of a study of shared clonotypes between healthy human individuals. Study outcomes and limitations: The four-donor shared clonotypes exceeded non-shared clonotypes in generation probability, with non-shared ones scoring lower.

Of note for this clone: Its antigen remains unidentified.

Naive CD4+ cells were CD45RA-selected; the remaining cells were memory. Replicate PCRs for sorted subsets used about 200 ng DNA; this equaled 25,000 to 35,000 T cell genomes. Only in-frame clones appear in the TCRdb table, and some are missing; sequencing was by immunoSEQ multiplex PCR. The sample lists some 2,100,000 clones, around 95% occurring once. The sample taken for sequencing was naive CD4+ T cells sorted from blood. The sample's subset: CD45RA+ positively selected. The receptor's source is a man aged 18 to 35 in good health.

The CDR3, as DNA: TGTGCCTCCACACGGAACACTGAAGCTTTCTTT. Protein sequence: CASTRNTEAFF. The chain is built from TRBV30 and TRBJ1-1; D remains ambiguous. Trimming removed 7 bases from V and 1 base from J, with 7 bases in between. Germline-derived CDR1 and CDR2 are GTSNPN and SVGIG (reference sequence). The CDR3 runs 11 residues.